What follows are 11 T cell receptor beta chains derived from one specimen sequenced in a study of blood T cell repertoires in COVID-19. Sequencing used immunoSEQ multiplex PCR; TCRdb keeps in-frame clones, though not all of them. This sample has under 250,000 clones, with around 86% found just once. Sequences were obtained from peripheral blood. Receptors originate from a man in his 60s who had recovered from COVID-19.

This sequence joins TRBV7-2 and TRBJ2-7; no reliable D call. This CDR3 spans 16 amino acids. Germline V gene sequence: CDR1 SGHTA, CDR2 FQGNSA. Trimming took off 2 bases at V and 0 bases at J, with 14 bases between the two ends. As DNA, the CDR3 is TGTGCCAGCAGCTTACACCAGCCAGGCGCCTCCTACGAGCAGTACTTC. This sequence encodes CASSLHQPGASYEQYF. Looking up the rest from reference TRBV7-2 and TRBJ2-7 gives the full variable domain: GAGVSQSPSNKVTEKGKDVELRCDPISGHTALYWYRQSLGQGLEFLIYFQGNSAPDKSGLPSDRFSAERTGGSVSTLTIQRTQQEDSAVYLCASSLHQPGASYEQYFGPGTRLTVT.

This chain connects TRBV18 to TRBJ1-2; 7 bases fit TRBD1. This CDR3 comprises 14 residues. V trimming: 6 bases; J trimming: 0 bases; junction bases outside the gene matches: 4. Germline lookup yields CDR1 KGHSH and CDR2 LQKENI. The CDR3 coding sequence is TGTGCCAGCTCGGGACAGTTAGCTAACTATGGCTACACCTTC. Its protein is CASSGQLANYGYTF.

J is TRBJ2-5 and V is TRBV27; 8 nucleotides agree with TRBD2. This CDR3 has 15 amino acids. J was trimmed by 5 bases and V by 6 bases; bases with no gene match: 11. CDR1 and CDR2 from the germline V gene are MNHEY and SMNVEV (reference sequence). CDR3 residues: CASSTRGGRLETQYF. In DNA, the CDR3 is TGTGCCAGCAGCACCCGGGGCGGGAGGTTGGAGACCCAGTACTTC.

J is TRBJ2-7 and V is TRBV6-5, with D possibly being TRBD2 (5 bases). CDR3 length equals 13 residues. Trimming left V 6 bases short and J 0 bases short, with 9 bases between. CDR1 and CDR2 from the germline V gene are MNHEY and SVGAGI. CDR3 residues: CASRRGNSYEQYF. CDR3 sequence (DNA): TGTGCCAGCAGAAGAGGGAACTCCTACGAGCAGTACTTC.

J is TRBJ2-1 and V is TRBV28; 12 positions agree with TRBD1. The V gene end was trimmed by 8 bases and the J gene end by 4 bases; junction bases not matched to a gene: 15. This CDR3 is built from 18 residues. Looked up from germline, CDR1 is MDHEN and CDR2 is SYDVKM. CDR3 nucleotides: TGTGCCAGCCCCACACCGGGACAGGGGGCCCTAAATTACAATGAGCAGTTCTTC. This codes for CASPTPGQGALNYNEQFF. Variable domain in full (rest from reference TRBV28 and TRBJ2-1): DVKVTQSSRYLVKRTGEKVFLECVQDMDHENMFWYRQDPGLGLRLIYFSYDVKMKEKGDIPEGYSVSREKKERFSLILESASTNQTSMYLCASPTPGQGALNYNEQFFGPGTRLTVL.

This clone occurred once. The chain combines TRBV5-8 with TRBJ2-5; TRBD2 agrees at 7 bases. V was pared by 4 bases and J by 2 bases, with 11 bases of the junction left unmatched. Per germline, CDR1 SGHTS and CDR2 YDEGEE. The CDR3 has 16 residues. CDR3 region: CASSLSGTTGQETQYF. The CDR3 DNA reads as TGTGCCAGCAGCCTTTCCGGGACTACGGGTCAAGAGACCCAGTACTTC.

The chain recombines TRBV5-1 with TRBJ2-2; D is uncertain. Trimming left V 4 bases short and J 4 bases short, with 5 bases between. The V gene's germline CDR1 is SGHRS and CDR2 YFSETQ. This CDR3 region has 12 residues. CDR3 region: CASSLSTGELFF. The DNA for the CDR3 is TGCGCCAGCAGCCTATCCACCGGGGAGCTGTTTTTT.

CDR3: CASSVGTADNEQFF. The CDR3 DNA follows: TGTGCCAGCAGCGTGGGGACAGCCGACAATGAGCAGTTCTTC. This sequence joins TRBV9 and TRBJ2-1, with 7 bases that match TRBD1. V dropped 2 bases and J dropped 5; count of bases not matched to a gene: 4. The CDR3 is 14 amino acids. Germline V lookup: CDR1 SGDLS, CDR2 YYNGEE.

The chain employs TRBV19 and TRBJ1-2, with D perhaps matching TRBD1 (5 bases). The CDR3 totals 13 residues. CDR1 LNHDA and CDR2 SQIVND come from the germline V gene (reference sequence). The germline V and J ends were trimmed by 10 bases and 6 bases, with 18 bases remaining between them. The CDR3 protein is CAIWRGNSHGYTF. CDR3 DNA sequence: TGTGCCATCTGGCGGGGGAATTCACATGGCTACACCTTC.

This clone was observed once. V usage is TRBV7-9 and J usage is TRBJ2-1, with 14 bases matching TRBD2. V shed 7 bases and J 6 bases; nucleotides not matched to a gene: 5. Germline V CDR1 and CDR2: SEHNR, FQNEAQ (reference sequence). This CDR3 is built from 15 residues. The CDR3 DNA reads as TGTGCCAGCAAAAGACTAGCGGGAGGGACCAATGAGCAGTTCTTC. Protein sequence: CASKRLAGGTNEQFF.

This chain connects TRBV30 to TRBJ2-1; D possibly corresponds to TRBD2 (5 bases). Germline assignment: CDR1 GTSNPN and CDR2 SVGIG (reference sequence). V was trimmed by 2 bases and J by 3 bases, leaving 11 bases between them. This CDR3 has 14 amino acids. This chain's CDR3 is CAWSIGGSYNEQFF. In DNA, the CDR3 is TGTGCCTGGAGTATAGGAGGTAGCTACAATGAGCAGTTCTTC.